The source of this TCR beta chain is a study of T cell clones after liver transplantation. Findings of the study overall: These preliminary findings come from unstandardized post-transplant sampling times.

Method: immunoSEQ multiplex PCR; TCRdb's copy keeps in-frame clones and lacks some. Of tens of thousands of clones listed, nearly 80% are singletons. The CDR3 sequence is 14 residues long. V shed 4 bases and J 1 base; nucleotides not matched to a gene: 2. CDR1 is MNHEY and CDR2 is SMNVEV in the germline V gene (reference sequence). This clone has only one observation. What it recognizes is unknown. Sequencing was performed on CD8+ T cells from blood, taken more than 52 months after liver transplant. This TCR was recovered from a human patient who received a liver transplant. Some T cells may have originated in the graft donor. This chain connects TRBV27 to TRBJ1-2, with 8 bases that match TRBD1. CDR3 nucleotides: TGTGCCAGCAGTTCCGGACAGGGTAACTATGGCTACACCTTC. Translation gives CASSSGQGNYGYTF.